This T cell receptor beta chain was found in a study of blood T cell repertoires in COVID-19. Study details: In each case, the material was cDNA or gDNA derived from T cells, B-cell-depleted T cells, or PBMCs.

The data were produced by immunoSEQ multiplex PCR, yet TCRdb's version contains in-frame clones alone and is incomplete. The data show 180,000 or so clones, roughly 88% seen once. Trimming removed 6 bases from V and 3 bases from J, with 9 bases in between. The CDR3 spans 12 residues. The receptor was isolated from a woman at least 80 years old with acute or convalescent COVID-19. The sample was peripheral blood. The chain joins TRBV12-3 or TRBV12-4 to TRBJ2-7; D is unresolved. DNA for the CDR3: TGTGCCAGCAGCCGCGCCATCTACGAGCAGTACTTC. This encodes CASSRAIYEQYF.